This T cell receptor (beta chain) originates from a study of blood T cell repertoires in COVID-19 (dated by TCRdb to the early 2020s). Describing the broader study: Samples from collaborators originated in the United States, Italy and Spain and spanned both the acute and convalescent phases of COVID-19. Where HLA class I and class II types were available, the types were taken from metadata supplied by the sample provider, not from assay-based typing. The repertoires were made available in a free public database intended to serve as a resource for research on the immune response to SARS-CoV-2. The sample metadata nearly always contained a de-identified subject ID, COVID-19 status, age in years and sex. The samples were drawn from two sources: the first 160 participants of the ongoing ImmuneRACE study, and approximately 1,300 subjects contributed by 6 global collaborators. The material from the prospective study consisted of cDNA or gDNA derived from T cells, B-cell-depleted T cells, or PBMCs. Subjects who had been exposed to COVID-19, were actively infected with it, or had recovered from it provided the deeply sampled blood TCRbeta repertoires that made up the dataset. Study-wide conclusions, independent of this receptor: The amount of clinical and demographic metadata varied by source and participant and was provided uncurated.

Including the terminal cysteine and phenylalanine, the CDR3 comprises 14 residues. The entry retains the CDR3 DNA only, 42 bases that are in frame from base 1. Trimming takes 0 bases from V and 1 base from J, and the germline ends sit 7 bases apart. Taken from the germline V gene (reference sequence), the CDR1 and CDR2 loops are GTSNPN and SVGIG. The immunoSEQ Assay, a bias-controlled multiplex PCR, was used to amplify TCRbeta CDR3 regions from genomic DNA. The paper's data handling went like this. Within the assay, amplification of reference gene primers was used to estimate how many nucleated cells each sample contained. Sequence reads were collapsed and filtered to measure the absolute abundance of every unique TCRbeta CDR3 rearrangement. For each sample, productive Simpson clonality was calculated by taking the square root of Simpson's diversity index across productive rearrangements. The table was pulled from immuneACCESS by TCRdb, which kept in-frame rearrangements only. Such tables lose some clones; where checked, under half of the loss comes from unresolved V genes, and the rest has no known cause. V and J calls and clone size are those listed in that table; D and trimming were worked out from the DNA. For this sample the table gives approximately 200,000 clones, of which 70% to 90% were detected only once. The top ten clonotypes cover under 14% of the sample.

On this clone: The antigen it binds to is not known. Within one base of it there is no much larger clone, and no base qualities were kept.

Participants in the prospective study were aged roughly 18 to 90 years, lived in 20 to 30 United States geographic areas, and enrolled through a virtual design. In the prospective study, participants were assigned to cohorts based on the clinical history participants reported in a screening survey and a study questionnaire. Recovered participants in ImmuneRACE Cohort 3 were defined as having two consecutive negative NP/OP PCR tests, clearance from a healthcare professional, or resolution of symptoms. Mobile phlebotomists in the prospective study collected whole blood, serum and a nasopharyngeal or oropharyngeal swab from every participant. Additional blood draws and questionnaires over an approximately 2-month period could optionally be provided by prospective study participants. Prospective study blood samples were shipped either frozen or at room temperature before DNA extraction.

Sequencing input: PBMCs or T cells enriched from blood (not recorded which). The receptor chain draws on TRBV30 and TRBJ1-5, with no reliable assignment of the D segment. This clonotype was sampled from a young man who had recovered from COVID-19. The sequenced DNA is TGTGCCTGGAGTGTAGGCGGGAGCAATCAGCCCCAGCATTTT. Translated, it gives CAWSVGGSNQPQHF.